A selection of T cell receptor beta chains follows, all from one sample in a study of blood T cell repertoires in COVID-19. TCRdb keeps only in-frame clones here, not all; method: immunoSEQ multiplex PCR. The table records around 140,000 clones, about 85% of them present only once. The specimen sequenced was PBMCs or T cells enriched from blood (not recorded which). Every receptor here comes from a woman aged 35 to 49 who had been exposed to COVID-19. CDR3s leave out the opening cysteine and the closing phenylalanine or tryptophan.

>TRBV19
ASSIEISGNTIY
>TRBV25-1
ASSSTGWNNEQF
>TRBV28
ASSLWRTGGPSSGNTIY
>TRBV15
ATSGGQPTDTQY
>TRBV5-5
ASNLPLDGSENEQF
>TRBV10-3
AISPSGDSPLH
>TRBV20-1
SASRGPRTDTQY
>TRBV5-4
ASSLSGGAGLNYEQY
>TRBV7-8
ASSSDGLAGDSYNEQF
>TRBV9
ASSARLASYEQY
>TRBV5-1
ASSSGTGGYYEQY